Shown below are 14 T cell receptor beta chains from a single sample sequenced in a study of T cell responses to AZD1222 COVID-19 vaccine. The method was immunoSEQ multiplex PCR; TCRdb's version includes in-frame clones alone and lacks a portion of them. The repertoire holds fewer than 120,000 clones, with around 90% as singletons. Here the sequenced sample was peripheral blood, taken 28 days after the second AZD1222 dose. The receptors stem from an adult who received the AZD1222 COVID-19 vaccine.

This clone was counted a few times. This chain connects TRBV25-1 to TRBJ2-6; no clear D. Germline V gene data show CDR1 as MGHDK and CDR2 as SYGVNS. Trimming cost V 3 bases and J 1 base, with 4 bases left between them. The CDR3 is 14 amino acids. Here the CDR3 DNA reads TGTGCCAGCAGTGATTCATCTGGGGCCAACGTCCTGACTTTC. Translating gives CASSDSSGANVLTF.

V gene TRBV5-1 combines with J gene TRBJ1-2, with 10 bases fitting TRBD1. CDR3 length: 17 amino acids. The germline V gene has CDR1 SGHRS and CDR2 YFSETQ. After removal of 5 bases from V and 7 bases from J, the junction contained 17 bases not matched to a gene. The DNA for the CDR3 is TGCGCCAGCAGGCTAGCGACAGGGGGCGGCCCGGGAGGTGGCTACACCTTC. Its translation is CASRLATGGGPGGGYTF.

Of note for this clone: Different DNA sequences within this sample yield the same CDR3. This rearrangement joins TRBV12-3 or TRBV12-4 to TRBJ1-4; unclear D gene. The CDR3 sequence is 11 residues long. The V end was cut by 2 bases, the J end by 8 bases, with 3 bases between. The CDR3 sequence: CASSLNEKLFF. CDR3 bases: TGTGCCAGCAGTTTAAACGAAAAACTGTTTTTT.

The chain is built from TRBV6-5 and TRBJ2-1; 11 bases match TRBD1. V shed 6 bases and J 2 bases; nucleotides not matched to a gene: 3. Germline assignment: CDR1 MNHEY and CDR2 SVGAGI. The CDR3 runs 15 residues. Written as DNA, the CDR3 is TGTGCCAGCAGGCGGACAGGGGGCACCTACAATGAGCAGTTCTTC. Protein: CASRRTGGTYNEQFF.

The chain links TRBV7-9 to TRBJ1-5; the D is unclear. This CDR3 comprises 15 residues. CDR1 is SEHNR and CDR2 is FQNEAQ in the germline V gene (reference sequence). Trimming stripped 1 base from V and 2 bases from J, with 9 bases between. For the CDR3, the DNA is TGTGCCAGCAGCTTAGGGTTTGGCGGCAATCAGCCCCAGCATTTT. Its translation: CASSLGFGGNQPQHF.

The rearrangement links TRBV18 to TRBJ1-2; D not certain. V was clipped by 2 bases and J by 3 bases, with 4 bases between them. This CDR3 region has 12 residues. Germline CDR1 is KGHSH and CDR2 is LQKENI. CDR3 sequence reads: CASSPADYGYTF. The CDR3 region has the DNA TGTGCCAGCTCACCAGCCGACTATGGCTACACCTTC. Complete variable domain (other parts from reference TRBV18 and TRBJ1-2): NAGVMQNPRHLVRRRGQEARLRCSPMKGHSHVYWYRQLPEEGLKFMVYLQKENIIDESGMPKERFSAEFPKEGPSILRIQQVVRGDSAAYFCASSPADYGYTFGSGTRLTVV.

There are a few counts of this clone. V gene TRBV5-1 combines with J gene TRBJ1-6, with 8 bases lining up with TRBD1. Trimming removed 4 bases from V and 14 bases from J; junction bases left unmatched: 14. CDR1 and CDR2 (germline): SGHRS, YFSETQ. This CDR3 region has 15 residues. Here the CDR3 DNA reads TGCGCCAGCAGCAGGACAGGGAACGAAGGTGTGGCCCTCCACTTT. It yields the protein CASSRTGNEGVALHF.

The chain joins TRBV6-5 to TRBJ1-3, with a weak D call TRBD1 (5 bases). The CDR3 runs 14 residues. V dropped 4 bases and J dropped 1 base, with 8 bases sitting between them. Germline CDR1 is MNHEY and CDR2 is SVGAGI. The CDR3 sequence: CASSSTGSGNTIYF. CDR3 in DNA: TGTGCCAGCAGTTCTACAGGATCTGGAAACACCATATATTTT.

This chain joins TRBV11-2 and TRBJ1-1, with a tentative D call TRBD1 (5 bases). This CDR3 is 13 amino acids long. Germline V gene data show CDR1 as SGHAT and CDR2 as FQNNGV. With 8 bases removed from V and 0 bases from J, the gap between germline ends came to 10 bases. The CDR3: CASRKGMNTEAFF. The CDR3 region has the DNA TGTGCCAGCCGCAAGGGGATGAACACTGAAGCTTTCTTT.

A remark on this clone: The junction shows a germline mismatch at one end, possibly a read error. Other DNA sequences in the sample encode the same CDR3. The CDR3 nucleotides read TGCAGCGTTGGTCCGGCCTCCTACGAACAGTACTTC. It translates to CSVGPASYEQYF. The rearrangement joins TRBV29-1 to TRBJ2-7; D unclear. CDR3 length equals 12 residues. Looked up from germline, CDR1 is SQVTM and CDR2 is ANQGSEA.

V and J are TRBV11-2 and TRBJ2-7; D gene ambiguous. CDR3 length: 14 amino acids. V dropped 3 bases and J dropped 0 bases, with 9 bases sitting between them. The germline V gene encodes CDR1 SGHAT and CDR2 FQNNGV. The CDR3 here is CASSFGESSYEQYF. The CDR3 nucleotides read TGTGCCAGCAGCTTTGGCGAAAGCTCCTACGAGCAGTACTTC.

The V call is TRBV29-1, the J call TRBJ2-5; D uncertain. Trimming pared 0 bases from V and 1 base from J, leaving 9 bases between. This CDR3 comprises 14 residues. Germline V CDR1 and CDR2: SQVTM, ANQGSEA. The CDR3 sequence: CSVEDYGFQETQYF. The CDR3, as DNA: TGCAGCGTTGAAGATTACGGGTTCCAAGAGACCCAGTACTTC.

The chain joins TRBV13 to TRBJ2-5; 7 nucleotides match TRBD2. The CDR3 totals 15 residues. J lost 3 bases, V lost 0 bases, and 4 bases had no gene match. Per the germline V gene, CDR1 is PRHDT and CDR2 is FYEKMQ (reference sequence). CDR3 nucleotide sequence: TGTGCCAGCAGCTTAGGGGCGGGAGTGGAAGAGACCCAGTACTTC. It encodes CASSLGAGVEETQYF.

This rearrangement joins TRBV5-1 to TRBJ2-1; 11 nucleotides align to TRBD1. The CDR3 loop spans 14 amino acids. Germline CDR1 is SGHRS and CDR2 is YFSETQ. V lost 4 bases and J lost 7; bases outside the gene matches: 4. CDR3 protein: CASSMGQGENEQFF. CDR3 sequence (DNA): TGCGCCAGCAGCATGGGACAGGGGGAGAATGAGCAGTTCTTC.